The TCR beta chain under discussion was sequenced for a study of control samples from healthy donors and cancer patients. Clones were read by immunoSEQ multiplex PCR, and TCRdb kept only the in-frame ones, dropping some. The sample lists some 76,000 clones; 89% were seen once. This TCR came from a woman between 50 and 59 years old with colorectal cancer. The sample comprised PBMCs.

CDR3 region: CASSLGQFPYNEQFF. DNA of the CDR3: TGTGCCAGCAGTCTTGGACAGTTCCCCTACAATGAGCAGTTCTTC. This rearrangement joins TRBV27 to TRBJ2-1, with a possible D match to TRBD1 (6 bases). V was clipped by 5 bases and J by 2 bases, with 13 bases between them. The germline V gene has CDR1 MNHEY and CDR2 SMNVEV (reference sequence). This CDR3 has 15 residues.